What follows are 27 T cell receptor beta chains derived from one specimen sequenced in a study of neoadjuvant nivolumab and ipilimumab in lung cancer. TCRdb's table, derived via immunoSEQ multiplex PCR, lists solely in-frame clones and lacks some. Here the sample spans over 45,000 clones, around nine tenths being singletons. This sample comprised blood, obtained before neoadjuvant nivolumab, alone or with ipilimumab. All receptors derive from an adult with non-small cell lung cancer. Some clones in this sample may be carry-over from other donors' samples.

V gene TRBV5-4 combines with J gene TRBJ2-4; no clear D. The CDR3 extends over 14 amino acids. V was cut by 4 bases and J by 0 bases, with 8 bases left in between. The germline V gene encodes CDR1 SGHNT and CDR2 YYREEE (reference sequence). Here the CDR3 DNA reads TGTGCCAGCAGCCTAGAGCTAGCCAAAAACATTCAGTACTTC. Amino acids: CASSLELAKNIQYF.

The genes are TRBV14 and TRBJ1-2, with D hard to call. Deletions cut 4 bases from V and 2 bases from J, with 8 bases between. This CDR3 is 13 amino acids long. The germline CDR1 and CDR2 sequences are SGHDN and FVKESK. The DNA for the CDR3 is TGTGCCAGCAGCCTTCGAACAAACTATGGCTACACCTTC. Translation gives CASSLRTNYGYTF.

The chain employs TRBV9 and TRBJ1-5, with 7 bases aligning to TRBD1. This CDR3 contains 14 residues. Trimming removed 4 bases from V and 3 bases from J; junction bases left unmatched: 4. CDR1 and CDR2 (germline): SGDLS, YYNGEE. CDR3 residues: CASSKGQINQPQHF. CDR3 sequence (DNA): TGTGCCAGCAGCAAGGGACAGATCAATCAGCCCCAGCATTTT.

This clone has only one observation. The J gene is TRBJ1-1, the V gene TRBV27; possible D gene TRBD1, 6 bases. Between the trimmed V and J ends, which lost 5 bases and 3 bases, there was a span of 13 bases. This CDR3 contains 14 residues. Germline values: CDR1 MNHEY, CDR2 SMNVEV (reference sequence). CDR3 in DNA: TGTGCCAGCAGTCCCTGGGGACAAGACACTGAAGCTTTCTTT. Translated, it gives CASSPWGQDTEAFF.

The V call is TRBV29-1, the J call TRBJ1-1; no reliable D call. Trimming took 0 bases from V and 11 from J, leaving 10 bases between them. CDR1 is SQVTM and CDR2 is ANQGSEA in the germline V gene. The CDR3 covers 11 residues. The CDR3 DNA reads TGCAGCGTTGAAGACAGGACGGCGGCTTTCTTT. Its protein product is CSVEDRTAAFF. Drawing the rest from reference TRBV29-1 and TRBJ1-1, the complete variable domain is SAVISQKPSRDICQRGTSLTIQCQVDSQVTMMFWYRQQPGQSLTLIATANQGSEATYESGFVIDKFPISRPNLTFSTLTVSNMSPEDSSIYLCSVEDRTAAFFGQGTRLTVV.

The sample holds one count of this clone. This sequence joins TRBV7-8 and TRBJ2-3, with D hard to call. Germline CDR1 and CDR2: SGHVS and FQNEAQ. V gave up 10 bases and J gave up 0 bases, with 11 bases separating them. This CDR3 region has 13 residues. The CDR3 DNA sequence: TGTGCCATTGGTCTCCCCAGCACAGATACGCAGTATTTT. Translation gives CAIGLPSTDTQYF.

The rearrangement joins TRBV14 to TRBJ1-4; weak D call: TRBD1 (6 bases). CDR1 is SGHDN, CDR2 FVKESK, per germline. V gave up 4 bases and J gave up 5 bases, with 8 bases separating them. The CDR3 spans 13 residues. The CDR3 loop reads CASSRTENEKLFF. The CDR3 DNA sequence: TGTGCCAGCAGCCGGACAGAGAATGAAAAACTGTTTTTT. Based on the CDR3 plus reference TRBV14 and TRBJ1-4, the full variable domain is EAGVTQFPSHSVIEKGQTVTLRCDPISGHDNLYWYRRVMGKEIKFLLHFVKESKQDESGMPNNRFLAERTGGTYSTLKVQPAELEDSGVYFCASSRTENEKLFFGSGTQLSVL.

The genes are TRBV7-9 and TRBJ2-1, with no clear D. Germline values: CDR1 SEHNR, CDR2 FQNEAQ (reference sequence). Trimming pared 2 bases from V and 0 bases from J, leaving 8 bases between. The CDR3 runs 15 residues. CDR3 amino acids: CASSLHGSSYNEQFF. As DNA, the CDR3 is TGTGCCAGCAGCTTACACGGAAGCTCCTACAATGAGCAGTTCTTC.

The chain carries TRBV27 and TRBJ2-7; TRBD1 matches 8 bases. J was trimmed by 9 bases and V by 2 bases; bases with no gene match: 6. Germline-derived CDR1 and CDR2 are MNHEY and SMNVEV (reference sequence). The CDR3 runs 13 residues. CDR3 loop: CASSLEQGVRQYF. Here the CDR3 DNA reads TGTGCCAGCAGTTTAGAACAGGGGGTAAGGCAGTACTTC.

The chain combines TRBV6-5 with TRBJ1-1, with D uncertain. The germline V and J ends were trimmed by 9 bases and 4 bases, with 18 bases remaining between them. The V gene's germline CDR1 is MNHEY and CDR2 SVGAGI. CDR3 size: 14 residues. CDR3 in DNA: TGTGCCAGTCACAAGGGAGGAGGTACCACTGAAGCTTTCTTT. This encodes CASHKGGGTTEAFF.

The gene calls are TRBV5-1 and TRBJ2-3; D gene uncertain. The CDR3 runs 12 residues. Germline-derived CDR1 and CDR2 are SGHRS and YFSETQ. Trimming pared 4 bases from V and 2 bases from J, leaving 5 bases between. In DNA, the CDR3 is TGCGCCAGCAGCCCGGACACAGATACGCAGTATTTT. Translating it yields CASSPDTDTQYF.

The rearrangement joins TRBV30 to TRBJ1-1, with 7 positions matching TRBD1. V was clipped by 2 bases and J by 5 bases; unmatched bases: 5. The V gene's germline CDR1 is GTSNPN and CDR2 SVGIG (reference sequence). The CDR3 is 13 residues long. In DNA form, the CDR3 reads TGTGCCTGGAGTCGACAGGGATTTACTGAAGCTTTCTTT. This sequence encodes CAWSRQGFTEAFF.

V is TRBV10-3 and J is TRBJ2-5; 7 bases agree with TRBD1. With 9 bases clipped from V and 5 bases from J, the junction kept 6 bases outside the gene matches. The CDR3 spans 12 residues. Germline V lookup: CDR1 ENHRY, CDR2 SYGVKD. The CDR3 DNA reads TGTGCCATTAAGGGGGCAGGGGAGACCCAGTACTTC. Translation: CAIKGAGETQYF.

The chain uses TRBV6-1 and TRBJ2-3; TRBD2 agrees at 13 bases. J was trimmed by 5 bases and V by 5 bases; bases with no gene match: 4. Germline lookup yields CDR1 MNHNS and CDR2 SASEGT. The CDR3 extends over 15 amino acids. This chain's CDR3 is CASSPGTSGKDTQYF. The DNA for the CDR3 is TGTGCCAGCAGTCCCGGGACTAGCGGGAAAGATACGCAGTATTTT.

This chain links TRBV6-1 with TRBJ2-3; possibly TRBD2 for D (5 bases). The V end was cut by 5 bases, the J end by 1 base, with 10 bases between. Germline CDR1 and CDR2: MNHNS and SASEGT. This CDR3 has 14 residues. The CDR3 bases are TGTGCCAGCAGTAACGGACTGGGCACAGATACGCAGTATTTT. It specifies CASSNGLGTDTQYF.

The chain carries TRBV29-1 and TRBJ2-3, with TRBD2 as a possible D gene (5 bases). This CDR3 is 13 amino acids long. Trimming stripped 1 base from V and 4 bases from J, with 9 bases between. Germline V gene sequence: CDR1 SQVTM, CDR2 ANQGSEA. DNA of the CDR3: TGCAGCGTTGAAGTCGAGGGCCCAGATACGCAGTATTTT. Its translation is CSVEVEGPDTQYF.

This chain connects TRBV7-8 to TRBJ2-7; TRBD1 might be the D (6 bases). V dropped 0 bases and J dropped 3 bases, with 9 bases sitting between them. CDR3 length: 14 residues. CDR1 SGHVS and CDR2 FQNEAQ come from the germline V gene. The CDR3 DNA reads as TGTGCCAGCAGCTTAGCCGGACAGCACTACGAGCAGTACTTC. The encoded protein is CASSLAGQHYEQYF.

This CDR3 reads CASSELQQFF. CDR3 in DNA: TGTGCCAGCAGTGAACTTCAGCAGTTCTTC. The chain couples TRBV2 to TRBJ2-1; D remains ambiguous. The CDR3 totals 10 residues. CDR1 and CDR2 (germline): SNHLY, FYNNEI. Trimming cost V 2 bases and J 11 bases, with 4 bases left between them.

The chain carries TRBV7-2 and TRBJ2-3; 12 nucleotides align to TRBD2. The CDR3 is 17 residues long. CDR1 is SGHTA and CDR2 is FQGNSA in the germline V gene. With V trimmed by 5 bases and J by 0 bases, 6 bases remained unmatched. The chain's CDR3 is CASSGGLAGPSTDTQYF. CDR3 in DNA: TGTGCCAGCAGCGGGGGACTAGCGGGCCCCAGCACAGATACGCAGTATTTT.

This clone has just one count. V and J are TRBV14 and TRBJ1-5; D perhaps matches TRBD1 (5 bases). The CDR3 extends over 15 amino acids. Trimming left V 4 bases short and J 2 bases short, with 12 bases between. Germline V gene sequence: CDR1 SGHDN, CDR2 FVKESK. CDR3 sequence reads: CASSLGGGGNQPQHF. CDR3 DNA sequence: TGTGCCAGCAGCCTCGGGGGGGGTGGCAATCAGCCCCAGCATTTT.

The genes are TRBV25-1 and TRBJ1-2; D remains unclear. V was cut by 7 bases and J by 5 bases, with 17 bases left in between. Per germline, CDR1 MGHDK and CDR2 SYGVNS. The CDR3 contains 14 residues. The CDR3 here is CASTSPPPVYGYTF. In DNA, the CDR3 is TGTGCCAGCACCTCTCCTCCCCCTGTGTATGGCTACACCTTC.

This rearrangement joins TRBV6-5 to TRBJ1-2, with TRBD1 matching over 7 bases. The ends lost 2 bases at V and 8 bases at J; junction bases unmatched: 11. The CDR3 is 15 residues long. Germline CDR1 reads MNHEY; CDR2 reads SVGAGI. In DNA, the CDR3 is TGTGCCAGCAGTTACACCCGAAGGGGGCAGGACGGCTACACCTTC. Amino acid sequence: CASSYTRRGQDGYTF.

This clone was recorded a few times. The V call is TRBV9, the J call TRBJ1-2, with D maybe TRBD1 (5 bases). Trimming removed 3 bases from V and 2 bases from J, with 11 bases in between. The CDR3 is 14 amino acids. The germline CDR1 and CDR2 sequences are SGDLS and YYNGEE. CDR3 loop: CASSGREGNYGYTF. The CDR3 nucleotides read TGTGCCAGCAGCGGTCGGGAGGGGAACTATGGCTACACCTTC.

The CDR3 DNA follows: TGTGCCAGCAGCTTTACAGGGATCTATGGCTACACCTTC. Translating it yields CASSFTGIYGYTF. This sequence joins TRBV7-2 and TRBJ1-2; perhaps TRBD1 as D (6 bases). Germline assignment: CDR1 SGHTA and CDR2 FQGNSA. The V gene lost 3 bases and the J gene lost 4 bases, with 9 bases spanning the gap. CDR3 length: 13 residues.

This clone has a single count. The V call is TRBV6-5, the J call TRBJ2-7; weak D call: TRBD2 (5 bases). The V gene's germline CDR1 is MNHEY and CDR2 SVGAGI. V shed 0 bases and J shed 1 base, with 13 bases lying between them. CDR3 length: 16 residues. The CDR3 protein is CASSYSRGGASYEQYF. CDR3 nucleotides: TGTGCCAGCAGTTACTCGAGAGGAGGTGCGTCCTACGAGCAGTACTTC.

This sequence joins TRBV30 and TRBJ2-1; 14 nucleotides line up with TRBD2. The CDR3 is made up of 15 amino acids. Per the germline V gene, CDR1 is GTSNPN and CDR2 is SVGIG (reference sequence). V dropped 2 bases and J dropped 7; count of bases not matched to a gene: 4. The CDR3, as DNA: TGTGCCTGGAGTACCGGACTAGCGGGAGGTAATGAGCAGTTCTTC. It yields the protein CAWSTGLAGGNEQFF.

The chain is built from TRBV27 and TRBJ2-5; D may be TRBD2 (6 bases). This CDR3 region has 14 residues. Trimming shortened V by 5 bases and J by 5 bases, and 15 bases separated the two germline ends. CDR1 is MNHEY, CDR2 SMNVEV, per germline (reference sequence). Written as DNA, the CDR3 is TGTGCCAGCAGTCCCTGGGGGGTGGGGGAGACCCAGTACTTC. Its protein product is CASSPWGVGETQYF.